This T cell receptor beta chain originates from a study of blood T cell repertoires in COVID-19. Sequencing used immunoSEQ multiplex PCR; TCRdb keeps in-frame clones, though not all of them. The repertoire holds about 220,000 clones, with 90% as singletons. In germline, CDR1 is MGHRA, CDR2 YSYEKL. The junction had 10 bases not matched to a gene; V was cut back by 3 bases and J by 7 bases. CDR3 length: 18 amino acids. Sample: PBMCs or T cells enriched from blood (not recorded which). The receptor was derived from a man aged 25 to 40 who had been exposed to COVID-19. The chain has TRBV4-1 and TRBJ2-1; 15 nucleotides agree with TRBD2. The CDR3 protein is CASSHPGLAGGLLNEQFF. In DNA, the CDR3 is TGCGCCAGCAGCCACCCCGGACTAGCGGGGGGGCTGTTGAATGAGCAGTTCTTC.